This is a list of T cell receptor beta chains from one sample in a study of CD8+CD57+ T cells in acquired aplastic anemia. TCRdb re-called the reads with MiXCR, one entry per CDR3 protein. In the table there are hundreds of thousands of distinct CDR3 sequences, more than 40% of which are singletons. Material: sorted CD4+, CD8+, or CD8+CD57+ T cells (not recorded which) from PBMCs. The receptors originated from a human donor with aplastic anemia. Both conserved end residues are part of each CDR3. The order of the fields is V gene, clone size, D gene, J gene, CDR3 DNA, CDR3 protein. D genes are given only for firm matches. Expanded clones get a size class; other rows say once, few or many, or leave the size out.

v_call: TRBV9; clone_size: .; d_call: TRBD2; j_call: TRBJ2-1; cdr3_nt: TGTGCCAGCAGTTCGACTAGCGGGGTCCTGAGTGAGCAGTTCTTC; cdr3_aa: CASSSTSGVLSEQFF
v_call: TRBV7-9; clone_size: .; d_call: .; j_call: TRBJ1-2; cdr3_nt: TGTGCCAGCGGCCGGACCCTCGCGACAGATGAACTTAACTATGACTACACCTTC; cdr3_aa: CASGRTLATDELNYDYTF
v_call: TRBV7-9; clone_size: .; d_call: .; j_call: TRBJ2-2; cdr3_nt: TGTGCCAGCAGCCCCCTTAGACGGGGGGCAGGTAGTGGGGAGCTGTTTTTT; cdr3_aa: CASSPLRRGAGSGELFF
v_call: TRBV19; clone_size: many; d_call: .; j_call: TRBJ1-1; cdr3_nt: TGTGCCAGTAGTGGACAGCGAAAGGGAGCTTTCTTT; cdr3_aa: CASSGQRKGAFF
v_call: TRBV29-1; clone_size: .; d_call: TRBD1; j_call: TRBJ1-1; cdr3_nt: TGCAGCGTTGATTCGGTTCTAGCGGAGACAGGGTATATCACTGAAGCTTTCTTT; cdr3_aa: CSVDSVLAETGYITEAFF
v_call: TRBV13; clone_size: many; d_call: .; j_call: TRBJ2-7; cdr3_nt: TGTGCCAGCAGCGTGGAATCCTACGAGCAGTACTTC; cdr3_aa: CASSVESYEQYF
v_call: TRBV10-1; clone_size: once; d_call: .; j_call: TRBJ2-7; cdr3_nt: TGTGCCAGCAGTTTATCAGGCAGTTACGACGAGCAGTACTTC; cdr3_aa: CASSLSGSYDEQYF
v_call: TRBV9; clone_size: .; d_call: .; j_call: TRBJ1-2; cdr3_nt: TGTGCCAGCAGCGTAGACGGGCAGAATCCTGGAAACACCTTC; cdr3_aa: CASSVDGQNPGNTF
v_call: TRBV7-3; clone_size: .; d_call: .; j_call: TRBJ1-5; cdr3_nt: TGTGCCAGCAGTTTATGGGCAGGGGCAAACAATCAGCCCCAGCATTTT; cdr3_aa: CASSLWAGANNQPQHF
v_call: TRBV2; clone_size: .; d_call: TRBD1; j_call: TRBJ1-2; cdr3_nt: TGTGCCAGCAGACGAATCGGGACAGGGTCGACTAACTATGGCTACACCTTC; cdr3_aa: CASRRIGTGSTNYGYTF
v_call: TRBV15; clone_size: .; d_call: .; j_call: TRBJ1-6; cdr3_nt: TGTGCCACCAGCAGAGACAGGGCTTCACCCCTCCACTTT; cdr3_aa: CATSRDRASPLHF
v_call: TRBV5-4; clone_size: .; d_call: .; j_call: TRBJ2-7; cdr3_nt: TGTGCCAGCTCACCCGCCTCCTACGAGCAGTACTTC; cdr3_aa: CASSPASYEQYF
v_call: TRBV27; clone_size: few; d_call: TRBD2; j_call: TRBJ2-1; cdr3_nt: TGTGCCAGCAGTTCGGCGGGGGGAAATGAGCAGTTCTTC; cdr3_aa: CASSSAGGNEQFF
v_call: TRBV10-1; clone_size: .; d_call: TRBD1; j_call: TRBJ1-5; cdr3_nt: TGCGCCAGTAAAGGGGGCCCCAATCAGCCCCAGCATTTT; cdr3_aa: CASKGGPNQPQHF
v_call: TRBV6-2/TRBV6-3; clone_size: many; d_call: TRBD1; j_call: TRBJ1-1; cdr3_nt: TGTGCCAGCAGTTACAGACAGGGCGTCACTGAAGCTTTCTTT; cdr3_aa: CASSYRQGVTEAFF
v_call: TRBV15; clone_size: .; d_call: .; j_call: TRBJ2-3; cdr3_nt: TGTGCCACCAGCAGCTTAGCGATGGCCGATGATACGCAGTATTTT; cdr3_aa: CATSSLAMADDTQYF
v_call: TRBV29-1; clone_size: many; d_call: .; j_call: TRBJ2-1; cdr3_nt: TGCAGCGGGGTATACAATGAGCAGTTCTTC; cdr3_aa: CSGVYNEQFF
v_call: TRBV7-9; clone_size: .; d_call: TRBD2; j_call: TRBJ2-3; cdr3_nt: TGTGCCGCCTTGGGACTAGCAGTAACATCCGATACGCAGTATTTT; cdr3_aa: CAALGLAVTSDTQYF
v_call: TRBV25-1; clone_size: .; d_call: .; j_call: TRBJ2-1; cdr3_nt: TGTGCCAGCAGTTCTATGGGATACTCCTACAATGAGCAGTTCTTC; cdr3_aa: CASSSMGYSYNEQFF
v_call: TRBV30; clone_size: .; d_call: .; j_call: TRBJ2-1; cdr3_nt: TGTGCCTGGCAGCCGGGAGCCGAAAGCTCCTACAATGAGCAGTTCTTC; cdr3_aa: CAWQPGAESSYNEQFF
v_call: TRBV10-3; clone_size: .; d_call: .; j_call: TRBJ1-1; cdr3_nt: TGTGCCATCAAAGGGCGGGCTAGGGATTCTGAAGCTTTCTTT; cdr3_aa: CAIKGRARDSEAFF
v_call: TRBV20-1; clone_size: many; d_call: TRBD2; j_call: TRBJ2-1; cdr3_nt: TGCAGTGCTAGAGATGGTAGCGGGGGAGTGTATGAGCAGTTCTTC; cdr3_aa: CSARDGSGGVYEQFF
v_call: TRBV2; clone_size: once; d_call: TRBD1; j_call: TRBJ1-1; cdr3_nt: TGTGCCAGCAGTCATTCACGACAGGGAGGTGAAACTTTCTTT; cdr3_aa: CASSHSRQGGETFF
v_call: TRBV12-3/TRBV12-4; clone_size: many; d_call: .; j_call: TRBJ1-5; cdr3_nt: TGTGCCAGCAGTTTTGGGAACAGGGCGGATCAGCCCCAGCATTTT; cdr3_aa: CASSFGNRADQPQHF
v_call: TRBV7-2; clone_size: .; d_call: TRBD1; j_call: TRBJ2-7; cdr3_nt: TGTGCCAGCAGCTTAGGCAGGGGGTCGGGCGAGCAGTACTTC; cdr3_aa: CASSLGRGSGEQYF
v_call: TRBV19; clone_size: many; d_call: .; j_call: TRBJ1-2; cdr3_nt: TGTGCCAGTACCCAGAGACCGGGGACGCCCGGCTACACCTTC; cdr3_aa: CASTQRPGTPGYTF
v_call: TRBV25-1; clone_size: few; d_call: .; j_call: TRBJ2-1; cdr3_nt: TGTGCCAGCAGTCCTCAAGGGGGGTCCAGGAAGGAGCAGTTCTTC; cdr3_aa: CASSPQGGSRKEQFF
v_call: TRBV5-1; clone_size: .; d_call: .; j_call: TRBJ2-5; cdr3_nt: TGCGCCAGCAGCTTATTCAGGCGAGAGACCCAGTACTTC; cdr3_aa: CASSLFRRETQYF
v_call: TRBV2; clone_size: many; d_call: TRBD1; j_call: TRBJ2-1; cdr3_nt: TGTGCCCAGGGGGCAGCCGCCTACAATGAGCAGTTCTTC; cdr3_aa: CAQGAAAYNEQFF
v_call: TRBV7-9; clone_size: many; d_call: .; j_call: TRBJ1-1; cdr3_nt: TGTGCCAGCAGCCCAGAGTGGGGTAAAGGGGAAGCTTTCTTT; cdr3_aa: CASSPEWGKGEAFF
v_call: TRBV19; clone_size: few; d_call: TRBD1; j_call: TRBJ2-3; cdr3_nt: TGTGCCAGTAGTCCGGGACAGGGGTGGGATACGCAGTATTTT; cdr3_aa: CASSPGQGWDTQYF
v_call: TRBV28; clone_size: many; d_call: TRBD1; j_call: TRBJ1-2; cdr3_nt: TGTGCCAGCAGTTTAGCGCAGGGGGCTCGCTACACCTTC; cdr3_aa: CASSLAQGARYTF
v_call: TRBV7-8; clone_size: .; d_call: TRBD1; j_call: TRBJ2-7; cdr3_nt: TGTGCCAGCAGCTTCCCACACGCCGGGACAGGGGGCTACGAGCAGTACTTC; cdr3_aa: CASSFPHAGTGGYEQYF
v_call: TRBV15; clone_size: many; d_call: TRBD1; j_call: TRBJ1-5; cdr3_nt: TGTGCCACCAGCAGATCGACAGGGTCGAGTCAGCCCCAGCATTTT; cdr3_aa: CATSRSTGSSQPQHF
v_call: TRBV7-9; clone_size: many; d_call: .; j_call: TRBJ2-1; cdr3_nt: TGTGCCAGCAGCCCTATTCTTGACAGTTACAATGAGCAGTTCTTC; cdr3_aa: CASSPILDSYNEQFF
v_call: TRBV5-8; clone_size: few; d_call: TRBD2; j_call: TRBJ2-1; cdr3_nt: TGTGCCAGCAGCTTATATCTAGCGGGTCGCTCCTACAATGAGCAGTTCTTC; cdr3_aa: CASSLYLAGRSYNEQFF
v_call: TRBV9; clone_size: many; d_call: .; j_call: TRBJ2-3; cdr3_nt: TGTGCCAGCAGCGTAGAACCGGAAGGGACAGATACGCAGTATTTT; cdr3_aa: CASSVEPEGTDTQYF
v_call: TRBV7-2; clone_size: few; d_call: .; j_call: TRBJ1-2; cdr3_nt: TGTGCCAGCAGTGGGGGGCAGATCGACTTCTATGGCTACACCTTC; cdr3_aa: CASSGGQIDFYGYTF
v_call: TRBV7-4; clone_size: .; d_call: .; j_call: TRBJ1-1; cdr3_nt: TGTGCCAGCAAGGAGAACGCTGAAGCTTTCTTT; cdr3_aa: CASKENAEAFF
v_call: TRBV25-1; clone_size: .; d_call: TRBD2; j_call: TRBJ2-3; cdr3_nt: TGTGCCAGCAGTTGCTCGAAGGAGGCTAGCGGGGCCACAGATACGCAGTATTTT; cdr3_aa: CASSCSKEASGATDTQYF
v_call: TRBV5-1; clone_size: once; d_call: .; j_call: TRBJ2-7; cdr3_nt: TGCGCCAGCAGCTTGGACAGAACGCAGGAGTACTTC; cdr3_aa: CASSLDRTQEYF
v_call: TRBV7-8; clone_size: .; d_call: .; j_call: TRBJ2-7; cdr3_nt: TGTGCCAGCAGCCCACAGGCAGGAGAGCAGTACTTC; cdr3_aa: CASSPQAGEQYF
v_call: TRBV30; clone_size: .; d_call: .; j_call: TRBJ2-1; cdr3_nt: TGTGCCTGGAGGCGGAGCGGGACACTCTACAATGAGCAGTTCTTC; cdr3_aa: CAWRRSGTLYNEQFF
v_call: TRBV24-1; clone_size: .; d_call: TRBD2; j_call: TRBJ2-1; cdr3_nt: TGTGCCAGCAGTTTAATGACTAGCGGGAGTTTCGGGCAGTTCTTC; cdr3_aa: CASSLMTSGSFGQFF
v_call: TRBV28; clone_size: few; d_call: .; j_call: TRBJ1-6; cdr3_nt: TGTGCCAGCAGTGGGGGAAGTTTTAATTCACCCCTCCACTTT; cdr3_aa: CASSGGSFNSPLHF